This is a list of T cell receptor beta chains from one sample in a study of T cell responses to AZD1222 COVID-19 vaccine. Assay used: immunoSEQ multiplex PCR; TCRdb lists only in-frame clones, some missing. The sample consists of about 180,000 clones, approximately 92% of them appearing once. The sample here was peripheral blood, taken 28 days after the second dose of the MenACWY control vaccine. The receptors come from an adult who received the MenACWY meningococcal vaccine as a control. Both conserved end residues are part of each CDR3. D genes are given only for firm matches. Size is omitted from some rows. Given values are once, few, many or a class for expanded clones.

TRBJ1-3,TRBV28,-,-,CASSSPPLDTIYF,TGTGCCAGCAGTTCCCCCCCGCTAGACACCATATATTTT
TRBJ2-7,TRBV3-1/TRBV3-2,-,-,CASSPQGYEQYF,TGTGCCAGCAGCCCCCAGGGCTACGAGCAGTACTTC
TRBJ1-4,TRBV7-2,-,-,CASSSPDRTNEKLFF,TGTGCCAGCAGTTCACCCGACAGGACCAATGAAAAACTGTTTTTT
TRBJ2-5,TRBV30,-,-,CAWSAGLGFETQYF,TGTGCCTGGAGTGCGGGCCTGGGATTCGAGACCCAGTACTTC
TRBJ1-6,TRBV2,TRBD1,-,CASRSLGQGGSPLHF,TGTGCCAGCAGATCCCTAGGACAGGGAGGTTCACCCCTCCACTTT
TRBJ1-1,TRBV27,TRBD1,once,CASSLRGPVASEAFF,TGTGCCAGCAGTTTGAGGGGGCCGGTGGCCTCTGAAGCTTTCTTT
TRBJ1-2,TRBV3-1/TRBV3-2,-,-,CASSQVSKGYTF,TGTGCCAGCAGCCAAGTCTCTAAGGGCTACACCTTC
TRBJ2-7,TRBV5-6,-,-,CASSLARPSYEQYF,TGTGCCAGCAGCTTGGCCAGGCCCTCCTACGAGCAGTACTTC
TRBJ1-5,TRBV6-1,-,few,CASSEPGRLKSEPQHF,TGTGCCAGCAGTGAACCAGGACGGCTAAAATCAGAGCCCCAGCATTTT
TRBJ2-5,TRBV18,TRBD1,-,CASSRGQGGQETQYF,TGTGCCAGCTCACGGGGACAGGGAGGACAAGAGACCCAGTACTTC
TRBJ2-7,TRBV28,-,-,CASSRGQIYEQYF,TGTGCCAGCAGCCGCGGACAGATCTACGAGCAGTACTTC
TRBJ1-1,TRBV6-5,TRBD1,-,CAGRGQGGNTEAFF,TGTGCCGGTCGAGGACAGGGAGGGAACACTGAAGCTTTCTTT
TRBJ1-5,TRBV2,TRBD1,once,CASSRDRVPNQPQHF,TGTGCCAGCAGCCGGGACAGAGTCCCCAATCAGCCCCAGCATTTT
TRBJ1-3,TRBV9,TRBD1,-,CASSIEGQGVTRPGNTIYF,TGTGCCAGCAGCATTGAGGGACAGGGAGTAACCAGGCCTGGAAACACCATATATTTT
TRBJ1-2,TRBV5-1,TRBD1,-,CASGSTGTTNYGYTF,TGCGCCAGCGGATCGACAGGGACGACTAACTATGGCTACACCTTC
TRBJ1-5,TRBV13,TRBD1,-,CASSIGQGPYQPQHF,TGTGCCAGCAGCATCGGACAGGGGCCTTATCAGCCCCAGCATTTT
TRBJ1-2,TRBV28,-,-,CASSSGTDYGYTF,TGTGCCAGCAGTTCCGGGACTGACTATGGCTACACCTTC
TRBJ2-1,TRBV30,-,-,CAWSRVNEQFF,TGTGCCTGGAGTAGGGTCAATGAGCAGTTCTTC
TRBJ2-1,TRBV3-1/TRBV3-2,-,-,CASSQDGSYNEQFF,TGTGCCAGCAGCCAAGATGGAAGCTACAATGAGCAGTTCTTC
TRBJ1-5,TRBV9,-,-,CASSPFQGTNQPQHF,TGTGCCAGCAGTCCTTTCCAGGGCACCAATCAGCCCCAGCATTTT
TRBJ1-5,TRBV3-1/TRBV3-2,TRBD1,-,CASSKTGGRQPQHF,TGTGCCAGCAGCAAGACAGGGGGGAGGCAGCCCCAGCATTTT
TRBJ2-7,TRBV30,-,-,CAWSTLGYEQYF,TGTGCCTGGAGTACATTAGGTTACGAGCAGTACTTC
TRBJ1-1,TRBV9,-,-,CASSGAPANTEAFF,TGTGCCAGCAGCGGAGCCCCAGCGAACACTGAAGCTTTCTTT
TRBJ1-1,TRBV7-6,-,-,CASSLRAGFMNTEAFF,TGTGCCAGCAGCTTACGGGCGGGATTTATGAACACTGAAGCTTTCTTT
TRBJ1-2,TRBV12-3/TRBV12-4,-,-,CASRSGDYGYTF,TGTGCCAGCAGATCGGGAGACTATGGCTACACCTTC
TRBJ2-3,TRBV3-1/TRBV3-2,-,-,CASSQVHAMGRSTDTQYF,TGTGCCAGCAGCCAAGTTCACGCCATGGGGAGAAGCACAGATACGCAGTATTTT
TRBJ1-6,TRBV2,-,-,CASRPSSNSPLHF,TGTGCCAGCAGACCCTCGAGTAATTCACCCCTCCACTTT
TRBJ2-1,TRBV15,-,-,CATSSERHNEQFF,TGTGCCACCAGCAGTGAGAGGCACAATGAGCAGTTCTTC
TRBJ2-7,TRBV7-2,TRBD1,-,CASRYDRGVSYEQYF,TGTGCCAGCAGATACGACAGGGGGGTCTCCTACGAGCAGTACTTC
TRBJ1-3,TRBV5-1,-,-,CASSLDGNTIYF,TGCGCCAGCAGCTTGGATGGAAACACCATATATTTT
TRBJ1-1,TRBV3-1/TRBV3-2,-,-,CASSQGLGERAFF,TGTGCCAGCAGCCAAGGTCTGGGGGAGCGGGCTTTCTTT
TRBJ2-5,TRBV6-5,-,-,CASSYSYGETQYF,TGTGCCAGCAGTTACTCGTACGGGGAGACCCAGTACTTC
TRBJ1-5,TRBV28,-,-,CATRPGFPGQPQHF,TGTGCCACCCGCCCGGGGTTCCCAGGGCAGCCCCAGCATTTT
TRBJ2-5,TRBV28,-,-,CASSLGRVETQYF,TGTGCCAGCAGTTTGGGCAGGGTAGAGACCCAGTACTTC
TRBJ2-5,TRBV2,TRBD2,-,CASSELASGGLYF,TGTGCCAGCAGTGAACTGGCTAGCGGGGGCCTATACTTC
TRBJ2-1,TRBV5-1,-,-,CASRLGQLAYNEQFF,TGCGCCAGCCGACTCGGCCAGCTCGCCTACAATGAGCAGTTCTTC
TRBJ1-4,TRBV27,-,-,CASKTVGRTNEKLFF,TGTGCCAGCAAGACGGTGGGACGTACTAATGAAAAACTGTTTTTT
TRBJ1-1,TRBV28,-,-,CASSFRGSLAEAFF,TGTGCCAGCAGTTTCAGGGGCAGTCTCGCCGAAGCTTTCTTT
TRBJ1-1,TRBV9,TRBD1,-,CASSPGGANTEAFF,TGTGCCAGCAGCCCAGGGGGGGCGAACACTGAAGCTTTCTTT
TRBJ1-1,TRBV18,-,-,CASSPRSGQLNTEAFF,TGTGCCAGCTCACCAAGGTCTGGACAGCTGAACACTGAAGCTTTCTTT
TRBJ2-7,TRBV5-6,TRBD2,-,CASSPLAGGPAPHEQYF,TGTGCCAGCAGCCCACTAGCGGGGGGGCCGGCTCCCCACGAGCAGTACTTC
TRBJ1-1,TRBV3-1/TRBV3-2,-,-,CASSQSLNTEAFF,TGTGCCAGCAGCCAATCCCTGAACACTGAAGCTTTCTTT